The TCR beta chain described here comes from a study of blood T cell repertoires in COVID-19. This clone was found many times. Profiled with immunoSEQ multiplex PCR; TCRdb holds only in-frame clones, not every one. Found here are about 280,000 clones, roughly 85% of them singletons; the top ten hold 5%. The CDR3 extends over 16 amino acids. The V gene end was trimmed by 2 bases and the J gene end by 0 bases; junction bases not matched to a gene: 1. Germline assignment: CDR1 SGHAT and CDR2 FQNNGV. Input material: PBMCs or T cells enriched from blood (not recorded which). This sequence joins TRBV11-2 and TRBJ2-1; TRBD2 aligns across 10 bases. This clonotype was sampled from a man in his forties who had been exposed to COVID-19. CDR3 in amino acids: CASSLPSGSSYNEQFF. The CDR3 nucleotides are TGTGCCAGCAGCTTACCTAGCGGGAGCTCCTACAATGAGCAGTTCTTC.